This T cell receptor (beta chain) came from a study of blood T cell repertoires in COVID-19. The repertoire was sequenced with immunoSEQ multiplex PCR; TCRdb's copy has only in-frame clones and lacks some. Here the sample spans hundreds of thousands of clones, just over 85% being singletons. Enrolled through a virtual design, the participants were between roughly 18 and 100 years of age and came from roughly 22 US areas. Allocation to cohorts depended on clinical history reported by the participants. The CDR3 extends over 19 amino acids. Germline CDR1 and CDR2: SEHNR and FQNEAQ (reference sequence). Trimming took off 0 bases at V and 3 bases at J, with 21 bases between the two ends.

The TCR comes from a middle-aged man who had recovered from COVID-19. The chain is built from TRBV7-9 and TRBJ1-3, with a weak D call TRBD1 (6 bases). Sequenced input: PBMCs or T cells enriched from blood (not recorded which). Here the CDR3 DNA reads TGTGCCAGCAGCTTAGCGTTGGGTCTCCAGGGGCTAGGTGGAAACACCATATATTTT. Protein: CASSLALGLQGLGGNTIYF. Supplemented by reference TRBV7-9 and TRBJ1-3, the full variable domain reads DTGVSQNPRHKITKRGQNVTFRCDPISEHNRLYWYRQTLGQGPEFLTYFQNEAQLEKSRLLSDRFSAERPKGSFSTLEIQRTEQGDSAMYLCASSLALGLQGLGGNTIYFGEGSWLTVV.